This TCR beta chain was identified during a study of blood T cell repertoires in COVID-19. Generated by immunoSEQ multiplex PCR, the TCRdb table keeps only in-frame clones and is missing some. The data contain about 150,000 clones, more than 70% of them singletons. Trimming pared 2 bases from V and 4 bases from J, leaving 15 bases between. Germline-derived CDR1 and CDR2 are LNHDA and SQIVND (reference sequence). The CDR3 runs 16 residues. This clonotype was sampled from a man younger than 30 with active or convalescent COVID-19. The J gene is TRBJ1-5, the V gene TRBV19; the D is unclear. Sequenced: peripheral blood. The CDR3 here is CASSIRPSSGNQPQHF. The DNA of the CDR3 is TGTGCCAGTAGTATAAGGCCCTCATCCGGGAATCAGCCCCAGCATTTT.